Here is one TCR beta chain with its context. The sample originates from a study of blood T cell repertoires in COVID-19. The overall study: Samples representing acute and convalescent COVID-19 were sourced from the United States, Italy and Spain. T cells, B-cell-depleted T cells, or PBMCs provided the cDNA or gDNA that served as material.

The CDR3 loop spans 18 amino acids. The V and J ends lost 4 bases and 0 bases, in that order; junction bases with no gene match: 12. Germline-derived CDR1 and CDR2 are KGHDR and SFDVKD. Study processing details: For nucleated cells, counts were estimated from reference gene primer amplification. Assay: immunoSEQ multiplex PCR; the TCRdb copy retains only in-frame clones and omits some. The DNA was the basis for D and trimming; V, J and clone size are from that table. The sample includes hundreds of thousands of clones, more than 75% of them seen just once. Sequenced: peripheral blood. The chain carries TRBV24-1 and TRBJ2-7, with TRBD1 identical over 9 bases. This receptor was obtained from a woman aged 40 to 55 who had recovered from COVID-19. The CDR3 DNA reads as TGTGCCACCAGTGAACGTCCCGGGACAGGGCCGAGCTCCTACGAGCAGTACTTC. It codes for CATSERPGTGPSSYEQYF.